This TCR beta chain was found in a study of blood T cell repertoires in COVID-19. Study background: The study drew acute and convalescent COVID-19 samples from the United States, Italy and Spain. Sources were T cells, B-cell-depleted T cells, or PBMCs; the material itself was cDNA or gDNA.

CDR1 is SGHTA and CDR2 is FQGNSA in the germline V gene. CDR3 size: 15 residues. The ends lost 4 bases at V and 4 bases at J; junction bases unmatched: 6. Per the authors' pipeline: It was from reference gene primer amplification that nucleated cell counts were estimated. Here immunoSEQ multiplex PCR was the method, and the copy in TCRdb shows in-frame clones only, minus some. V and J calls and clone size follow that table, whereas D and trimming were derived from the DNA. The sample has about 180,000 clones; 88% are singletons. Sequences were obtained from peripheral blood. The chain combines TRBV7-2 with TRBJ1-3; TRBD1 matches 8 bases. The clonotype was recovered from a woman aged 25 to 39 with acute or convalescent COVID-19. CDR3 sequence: CASSSGQGGGNTIYF. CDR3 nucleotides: TGTGCCAGCAGCTCCGGACAGGGAGGAGGAAACACCATATATTTT.